A single sample is the source of the 8 T cell receptor beta chains below, sequenced in a study of T cell repertoires in cytomegalovirus infection (dated by TCRdb to about 2019). Their antigens remain unidentified. Sequenced on an Illumina HiSeq 1500. Clones were called with MiXCR by TCRdb after fastp trimmed the public reads at Q25, and only in-frame beta chains were retained. Each entry merges the rows of one CDR3 protein and shows their most common DNA and genes. For this sample the table gives some 560,000 distinct CDR3 sequences, of which under 45% were detected only once. 40% to 60% of the sample is taken by the ten largest. What this sample's treatment or condition label stands for: in vitro stimulation with specific CMV peptide epitopes to enrich CMV-specific T cells. Sequenced here: cultured PBMCs, sampled from culture after CMV antigen stimulation. These receptors were obtained from a human donor in good health (CMV status not recorded). Some clones in this sample may be carry-over from other donors' samples.

The chain combines TRBV2 with TRBJ1-2, with unresolved D. Germline loops: CDR1 SNHLY, CDR2 FYNNEI. V lost 8 bases to trimming and J lost 7 bases, with 8 bases between them. The CDR3 is 10 residues long. CDR3 sequence reads: CASYGVGYTF. CDR3 bases: TGTGCCAGCTACGGGGTTGGCTACACCTTC.

The rearrangement links TRBV20-1 to TRBJ2-4; tentatively, D is TRBD1 (6 bases). The CDR3 is 15 residues long. In germline, CDR1 is DFQATT, CDR2 SNEGSKA (reference sequence). V was cut by 6 bases and J by 2 bases, with 17 bases left in between. The CDR3 protein is CSAPPTQGSKNIQYF. The CDR3 nucleotides are TGCAGTGCGCCCCCCACACAGGGATCCAAAAACATTCAGTACTTC.

The rearrangement joins TRBV20-1 to TRBJ1-1; TRBD1 aligns across 7 bases. Trimming took 5 bases from V and 4 from J; bases not matched to a gene: 13. CDR1 DFQATT and CDR2 SNEGSKA come from the germline V gene (reference sequence). The CDR3 has 15 amino acids. CDR3 in amino acids: CSAFPPDRAGTEAFF. The DNA of the CDR3 is TGCAGTGCTTTTCCCCCTGACAGGGCTGGCACTGAAGCTTTCTTT.

The chain uses TRBV10-3 and TRBJ1-1; D possibly corresponds to TRBD1 (5 bases). Germline CDR1 ENHRY, CDR2 SYGVKD. This CDR3 comprises 16 residues. Trimming left V 6 bases short and J 5 bases short, with 22 bases between. CDR3 amino acids: CAISDGSGTGGTEAFF. In nucleotides, the CDR3 is TGTGCCATCAGCGATGGTTCGGGGACCGGAGGGACTGAAGCTTTCTTT.

Only a few counts were recorded for this clonotype. The rearrangement joins TRBV7-2 to TRBJ1-2; TRBD1 might be the D (5 bases). The CDR3 extends over 15 amino acids. From germline, CDR1 is SGHTA and CDR2 FQGNSA. V was trimmed by 2 bases and J by 5 bases, leaving 15 bases between them. The CDR3 reads CASSLSRGGEYGYTF. The CDR3 region has the DNA TGTGCCAGCAGCTTAAGTAGAGGAGGGGAATATGGCTACACCTTC. Together with reference TRBV7-2 and TRBJ1-2, the CDR3 gives the full variable domain: GAGVSQSPSNKVTEKGKDVELRCDPISGHTALYWYRQSLGQGLEFLIYFQGNSAPDKSGLPSDRFSAERTGGSVSTLTIQRTQQEDSAVYLCASSLSRGGEYGYTFGSGTRLTVV.

The chain employs TRBV6-2 or TRBV6-3 and TRBJ2-1; possible D gene TRBD2, 5 bases. The germline gives CDR1 MNHEY, CDR2 SVGEGT. The CDR3 sequence is 14 residues long. V dropped 4 bases and J dropped 12 bases, with 19 bases sitting between them. The CDR3 is CASSSRLPPDRQFF. The CDR3 nucleotides read TGTGCCAGCAGTTCCCGACTACCTCCCGACCGGCAGTTCTTC.

The CDR3 DNA follows: TGTGCCAGTAGTCGGTCCAGGACAGGGGGAAATGAAAAACTGTTTTTT. This encodes CASSRSRTGGNEKLFF. The V gene is TRBV19, the J gene TRBJ1-4; 10 bases are a match to TRBD1. This CDR3 contains 16 residues. Trimming removed 5 bases from V and 5 bases from J; junction bases left unmatched: 8. Per the germline V gene, CDR1 is LNHDA and CDR2 is SQIVND (reference sequence).

The gene calls are TRBV7-9 and TRBJ2-5; D ambiguous. The V and J ends lost 5 bases and 5 bases respectively, with 15 bases between them. Germline V gene lookup returns CDR1 SEHNR and CDR2 FQNEAQ (reference sequence). The CDR3 sequence is 14 residues long. CDR3 in amino acids: CASSPRPSSETQYF. CDR3 in DNA: TGTGCCAGCAGCCCGAGGCCTTCGAGTGAGACCCAGTACTTC.